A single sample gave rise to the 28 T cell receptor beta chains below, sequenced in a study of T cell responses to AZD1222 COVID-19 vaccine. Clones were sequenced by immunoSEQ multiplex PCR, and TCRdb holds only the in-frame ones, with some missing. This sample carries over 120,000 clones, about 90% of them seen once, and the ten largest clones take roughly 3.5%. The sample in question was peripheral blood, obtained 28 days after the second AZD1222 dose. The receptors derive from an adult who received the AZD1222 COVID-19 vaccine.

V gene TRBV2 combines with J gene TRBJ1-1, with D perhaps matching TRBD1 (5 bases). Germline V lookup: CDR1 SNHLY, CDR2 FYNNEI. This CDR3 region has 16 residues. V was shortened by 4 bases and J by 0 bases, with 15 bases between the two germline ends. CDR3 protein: CASSVGGLGLNTEAFF. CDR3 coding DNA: TGTGCCAGCAGTGTTGGGGGATTGGGCTTGAACACTGAAGCTTTCTTT.

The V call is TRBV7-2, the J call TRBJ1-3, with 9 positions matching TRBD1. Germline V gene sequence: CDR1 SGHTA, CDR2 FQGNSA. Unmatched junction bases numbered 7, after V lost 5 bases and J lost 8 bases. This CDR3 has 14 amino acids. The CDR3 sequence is CASSPGQGAYTIYF. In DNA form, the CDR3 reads TGTGCCAGCAGCCCGGGACAGGGTGCATACACCATATATTTT.

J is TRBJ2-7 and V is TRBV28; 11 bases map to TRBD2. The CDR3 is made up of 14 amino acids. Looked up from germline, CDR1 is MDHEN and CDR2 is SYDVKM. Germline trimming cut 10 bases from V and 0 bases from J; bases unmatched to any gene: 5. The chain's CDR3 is CATLAGGHSYEQYF. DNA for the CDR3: TGTGCCACCTTAGCGGGGGGGCACTCCTACGAGCAGTACTTC.

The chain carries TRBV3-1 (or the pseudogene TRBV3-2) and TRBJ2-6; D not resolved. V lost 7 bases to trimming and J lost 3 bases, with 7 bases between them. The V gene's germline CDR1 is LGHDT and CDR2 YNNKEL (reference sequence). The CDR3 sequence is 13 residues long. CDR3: CASTLSGANVLTF. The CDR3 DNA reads TGTGCCAGCACTTTAAGTGGGGCCAACGTCCTGACTTTC.

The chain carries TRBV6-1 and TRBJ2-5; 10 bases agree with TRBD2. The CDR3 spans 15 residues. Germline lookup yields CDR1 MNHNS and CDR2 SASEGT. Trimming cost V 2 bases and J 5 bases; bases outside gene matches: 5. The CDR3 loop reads CASSESLAGVETQYF. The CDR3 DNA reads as TGTGCCAGCAGTGAAAGTCTAGCGGGAGTGGAGACCCAGTACTTC.

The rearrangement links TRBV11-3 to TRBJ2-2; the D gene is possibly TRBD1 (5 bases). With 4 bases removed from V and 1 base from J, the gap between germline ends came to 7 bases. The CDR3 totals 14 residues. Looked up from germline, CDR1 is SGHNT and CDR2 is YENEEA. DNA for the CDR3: TGTGCCAGCAGCTCAGGGCAGAACACCGGGGAGCTGTTTTTT. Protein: CASSSGQNTGELFF.

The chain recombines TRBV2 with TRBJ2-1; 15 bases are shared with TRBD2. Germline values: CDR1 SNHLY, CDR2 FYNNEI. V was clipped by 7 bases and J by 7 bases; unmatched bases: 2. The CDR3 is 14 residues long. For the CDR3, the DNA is TGTGCCAGCACAGGGACTAGCGGGGGGAATGAGCAGTTCTTC. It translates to CASTGTSGGNEQFF.

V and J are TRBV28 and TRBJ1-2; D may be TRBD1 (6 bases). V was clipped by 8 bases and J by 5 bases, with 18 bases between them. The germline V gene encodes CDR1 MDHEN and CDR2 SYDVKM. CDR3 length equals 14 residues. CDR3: CASQEGVRTYGYTF. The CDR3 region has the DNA TGTGCCAGCCAGGAGGGGGTTAGAACGTATGGCTACACCTTC.

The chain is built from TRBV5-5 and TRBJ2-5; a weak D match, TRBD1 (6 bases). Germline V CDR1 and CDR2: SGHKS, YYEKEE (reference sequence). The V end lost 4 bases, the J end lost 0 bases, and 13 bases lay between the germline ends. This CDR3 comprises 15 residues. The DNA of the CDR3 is TGTGCCAGCAGCCCCGGGACATTGTACCAAGAGACCCAGTACTTC. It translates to CASSPGTLYQETQYF.

The DNA of the CDR3 is TGTGCCAGCAGCCGGGGAGGTAGCGGGAGTCACTTCCAAGAGACCCAGTACTTC. Translated: CASSRGGSGSHFQETQYF. The chain couples TRBV14 to TRBJ2-5, with 9 bases that match TRBD2. The V gene's germline CDR1 is SGHDN and CDR2 FVKESK. V lost 4 bases to trimming and J lost 1 base; unmatched junction nucleotides: 13. The CDR3 length is 18 residues.

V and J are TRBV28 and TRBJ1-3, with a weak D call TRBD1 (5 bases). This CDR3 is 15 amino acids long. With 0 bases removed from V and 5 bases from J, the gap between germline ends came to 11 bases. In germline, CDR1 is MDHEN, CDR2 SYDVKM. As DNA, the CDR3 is TGTGCCAGCAGTTTATGGAAAAGGGGACGAAACACCATATATTTT. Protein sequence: CASSLWKRGRNTIYF.

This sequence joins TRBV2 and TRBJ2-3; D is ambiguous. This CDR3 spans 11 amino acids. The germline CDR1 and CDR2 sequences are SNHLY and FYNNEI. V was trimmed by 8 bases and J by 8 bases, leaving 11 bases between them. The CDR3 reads CASLTGRTQYF. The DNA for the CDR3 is TGTGCCAGCCTCACCGGCCGTACGCAGTATTTT.

The CDR3, as DNA: TGTGCCAGTAGTATGATGGGCGGCAGCACAGATACGCAGTATTTT. This translates into CASSMMGGSTDTQYF. The chain employs TRBV19 and TRBJ2-3; D unclear. V gave up 3 bases and J gave up 0 bases, with 10 bases separating them. This CDR3 region has 15 residues. CDR1 and CDR2 (germline): LNHDA, SQIVND (reference sequence).

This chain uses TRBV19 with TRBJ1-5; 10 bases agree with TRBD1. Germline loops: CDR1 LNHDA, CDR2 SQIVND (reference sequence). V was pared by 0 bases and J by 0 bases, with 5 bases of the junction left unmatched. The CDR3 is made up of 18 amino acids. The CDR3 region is CASSIEGQGGNSNQPQHF. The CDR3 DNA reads TGTGCCAGTAGTATAGAAGGACAGGGGGGAAATAGCAATCAGCCCCAGCATTTT.

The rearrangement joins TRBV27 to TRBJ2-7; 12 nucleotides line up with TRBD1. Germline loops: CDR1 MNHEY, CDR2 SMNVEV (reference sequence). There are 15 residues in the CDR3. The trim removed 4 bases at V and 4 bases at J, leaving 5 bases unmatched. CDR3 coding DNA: TGTGCCAGCAGTTCCCCGGGACAGGGGGCGTACGAGCAGTACTTC. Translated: CASSSPGQGAYEQYF.

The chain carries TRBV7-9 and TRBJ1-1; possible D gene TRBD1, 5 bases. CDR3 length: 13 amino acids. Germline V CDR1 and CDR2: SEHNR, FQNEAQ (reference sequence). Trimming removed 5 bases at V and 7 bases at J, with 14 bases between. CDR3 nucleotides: TGTGCCAGCAGCAAAGAGGGGCTGGGTGAAGCTTTCTTT. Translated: CASSKEGLGEAFF.

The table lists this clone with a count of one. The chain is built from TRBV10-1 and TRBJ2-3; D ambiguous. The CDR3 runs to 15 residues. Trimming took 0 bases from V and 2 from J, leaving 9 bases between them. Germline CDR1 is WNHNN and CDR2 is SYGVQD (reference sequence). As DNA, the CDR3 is TGCGCCAGCAGTGAGTCCTCCAGGTCCACAGATACGCAGTATTTT. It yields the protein CASSESSRSTDTQYF.

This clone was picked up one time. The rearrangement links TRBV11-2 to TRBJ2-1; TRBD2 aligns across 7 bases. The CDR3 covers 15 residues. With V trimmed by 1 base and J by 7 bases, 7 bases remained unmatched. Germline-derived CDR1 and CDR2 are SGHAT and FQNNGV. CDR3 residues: CASSLVGWGGNEQFF. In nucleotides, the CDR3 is TGTGCCAGCAGCTTAGTAGGGTGGGGGGGGAATGAGCAGTTCTTC.

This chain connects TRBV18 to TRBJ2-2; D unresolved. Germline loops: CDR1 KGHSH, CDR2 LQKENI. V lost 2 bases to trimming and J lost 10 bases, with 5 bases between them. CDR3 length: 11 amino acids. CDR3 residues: CASSPDQELFF. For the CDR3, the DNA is TGTGCCAGCTCACCAGACCAGGAGCTGTTTTTT.

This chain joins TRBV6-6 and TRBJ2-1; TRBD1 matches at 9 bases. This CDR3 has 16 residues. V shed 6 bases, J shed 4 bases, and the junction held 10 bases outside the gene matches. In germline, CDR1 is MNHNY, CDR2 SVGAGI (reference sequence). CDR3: CASSSPTGGLYNEQFF. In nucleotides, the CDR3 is TGTGCCAGCAGCTCTCCCACAGGGGGCCTTTACAATGAGCAGTTCTTC.

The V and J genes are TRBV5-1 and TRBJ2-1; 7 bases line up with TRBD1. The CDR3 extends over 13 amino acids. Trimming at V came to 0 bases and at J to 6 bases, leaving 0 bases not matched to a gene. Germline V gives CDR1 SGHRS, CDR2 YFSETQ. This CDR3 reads CASSLGQGNEQFF. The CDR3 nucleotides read TGCGCCAGCAGCTTGGGACAGGGCAATGAGCAGTTCTTC.

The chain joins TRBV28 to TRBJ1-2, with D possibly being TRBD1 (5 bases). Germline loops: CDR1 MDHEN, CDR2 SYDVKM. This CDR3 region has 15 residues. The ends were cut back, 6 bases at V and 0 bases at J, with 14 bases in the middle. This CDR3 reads CASSPRDASNYGYTF. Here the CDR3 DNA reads TGTGCCAGCAGCCCCCGGGACGCCTCTAACTATGGCTACACCTTC.

CDR3 residues: CASSQGGRVYSGNTIYF. The CDR3 bases are TGCGCCAGCAGCCAAGGGGGCCGGGTTTACTCTGGAAACACCATATATTTT. The V call is TRBV4-1, the J call TRBJ1-3; D may be TRBD1 (5 bases). The V gene's germline CDR1 is MGHRA and CDR2 YSYEKL. Trimming stripped 1 base from V and 0 bases from J, with 13 bases between. The CDR3 extends over 17 amino acids.

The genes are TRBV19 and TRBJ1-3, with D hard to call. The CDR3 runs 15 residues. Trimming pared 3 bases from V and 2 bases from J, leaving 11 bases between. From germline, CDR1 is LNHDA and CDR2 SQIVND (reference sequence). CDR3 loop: CASSIGGGTGNTIYF. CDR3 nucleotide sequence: TGTGCCAGTAGTATTGGAGGAGGGACTGGAAACACCATATATTTT.

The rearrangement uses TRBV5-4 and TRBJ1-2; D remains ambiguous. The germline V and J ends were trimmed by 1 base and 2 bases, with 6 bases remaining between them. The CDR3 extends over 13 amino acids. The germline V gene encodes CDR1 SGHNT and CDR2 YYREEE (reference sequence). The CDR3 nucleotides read TGTGCCAGCAGCTTGAAGGGCAACTATGGCTACACCTTC. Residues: CASSLKGNYGYTF.

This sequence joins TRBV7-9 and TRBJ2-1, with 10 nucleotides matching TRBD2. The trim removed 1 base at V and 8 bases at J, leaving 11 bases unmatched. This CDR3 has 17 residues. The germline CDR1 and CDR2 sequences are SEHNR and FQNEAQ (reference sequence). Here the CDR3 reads CASSLGALAGLGDEQFF. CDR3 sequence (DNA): TGTGCCAGCAGCTTAGGGGCACTAGCGGGATTGGGGGATGAGCAGTTCTTC.

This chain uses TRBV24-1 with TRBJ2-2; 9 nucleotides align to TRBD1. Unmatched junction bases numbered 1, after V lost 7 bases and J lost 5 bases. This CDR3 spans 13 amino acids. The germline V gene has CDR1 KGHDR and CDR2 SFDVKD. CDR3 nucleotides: TGTGCCACCAGGGACAGGGGTACCGGGGAGCTGTTTTTT. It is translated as CATRDRGTGELFF.

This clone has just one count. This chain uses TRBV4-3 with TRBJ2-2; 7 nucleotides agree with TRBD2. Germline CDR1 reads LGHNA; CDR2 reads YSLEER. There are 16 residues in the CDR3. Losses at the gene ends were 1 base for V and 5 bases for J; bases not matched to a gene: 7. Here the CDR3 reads CASSQVAGVTTGELFF. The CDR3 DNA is TGCGCCAGCAGCCAAGTGGCGGGAGTGACGACCGGGGAGCTGTTTTTT.